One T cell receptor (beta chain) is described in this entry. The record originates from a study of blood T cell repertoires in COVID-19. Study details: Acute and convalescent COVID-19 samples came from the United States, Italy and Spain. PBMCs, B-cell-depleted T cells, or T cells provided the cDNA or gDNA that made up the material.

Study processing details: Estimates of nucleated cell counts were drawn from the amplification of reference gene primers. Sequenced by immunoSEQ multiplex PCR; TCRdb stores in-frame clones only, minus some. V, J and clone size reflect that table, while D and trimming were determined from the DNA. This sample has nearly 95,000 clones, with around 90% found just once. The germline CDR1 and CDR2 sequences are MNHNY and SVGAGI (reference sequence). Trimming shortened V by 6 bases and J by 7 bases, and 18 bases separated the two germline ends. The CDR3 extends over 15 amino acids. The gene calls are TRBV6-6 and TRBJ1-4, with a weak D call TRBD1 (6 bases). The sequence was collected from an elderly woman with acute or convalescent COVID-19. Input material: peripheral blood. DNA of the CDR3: TGTGCCAGCAGCGACCAGGGGCTAGGGGTTGAAAAACTGTTTTTT. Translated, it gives CASSDQGLGVEKLFF.